The 19 T cell receptor beta chains listed next were all sequenced from one sample in a study of T cell responses to AZD1222 COVID-19 vaccine. Data came from immunoSEQ multiplex PCR; TCRdb stores just in-frame clones and leaves some out. Seen here are about 150,000 clones, 80% to 90% observed once, and the top ten hold roughly 8%. The sample was peripheral blood, taken on day 0 of AZD1222 vaccination. These TCRs come from an adult in good health.

This rearrangement joins TRBV28 to TRBJ2-7; TRBD1 matches 10 bases. Germline V gives CDR1 MDHEN, CDR2 SYDVKM. CDR3 length: 13 amino acids. V gave up 5 bases and J gave up 7 bases; unmatched junction bases: 5. The DNA of the CDR3 is TGTGCCAGCAGTCCCGGACAGGGGGGTGAGCAGTACTTC. This gives the protein CASSPGQGGEQYF. The full variable domain, its missing parts supplied by reference TRBV28 and TRBJ2-7, is DVKVTQSSRYLVKRTGEKVFLECVQDMDHENMFWYRQDPGLGLRLIYFSYDVKMKEKGDIPEGYSVSREKKERFSLILESASTNQTSMYLCASSPGQGGEQYFGPGTRLTVT.

The chain recombines TRBV5-1 with TRBJ2-1; no reliable D call. CDR1 and CDR2 (germline): SGHRS, YFSETQ. The length of the CDR3 is 12 residues. Trimming stripped 1 base from V and 4 bases from J, with 3 bases between. The CDR3 region has the DNA TGCGCCAGCAGCTTGATGTACAATGAGCAGTTCTTC. Encoded protein: CASSLMYNEQFF.

The chain carries TRBV3-1 (or the pseudogene TRBV3-2) and TRBJ2-1; 8 bases fit TRBD2. There are 16 residues in the CDR3. V was pared by 2 bases and J by 3 bases, with 6 bases of the junction left unmatched. Germline V CDR1 and CDR2: LGHDT, YNNKEL (reference sequence). This CDR3 reads CASSQHGGGHYNEQFF. CDR3 nucleotide sequence: TGTGCCAGCAGCCAACACGGCGGGGGGCACTACAATGAGCAGTTCTTC.

The chain combines TRBV28 with TRBJ2-7, with D unclear. CDR1 and CDR2 (germline): MDHEN, SYDVKM. This CDR3 has 16 residues. V shed 4 bases and J shed 4 bases, with 20 bases lying between them. The DNA of the CDR3 is TGTGCCAGCAGTTCCTTCGCAGGACGAGTACTATACGAGCAGTACTTC. Translated: CASSSFAGRVLYEQYF.

The CDR3 here is CASSPPNKKETQYF. CDR3 in DNA: TGTGCCAGCTCACCACCGAACAAGAAGGAGACCCAGTACTTC. The chain links TRBV18 to TRBJ2-5; D not resolved. CDR3 length: 14 amino acids. Germline V gives CDR1 KGHSH, CDR2 LQKENI. V was shortened by 0 bases and J by 5 bases, with 10 bases between the two germline ends.

The chain links TRBV28 to TRBJ1-5; D remains unclear. V dropped 1 base and J dropped 6 bases, with 4 bases sitting between them. The CDR3 loop spans 12 amino acids. Germline CDR1 reads MDHEN; CDR2 reads SYDVKM. This chain's CDR3 is CASSLLSQPQHF. CDR3 in DNA: TGTGCCAGCAGTTTATTGAGTCAGCCCCAGCATTTT.

This clone was recorded a few times. The rearrangement links TRBV7-5 to TRBJ1-4. TRBV7-5 is classified as a pseudogene. The CDR3 consists of 14 residues. The CDR3: CAPRSGGINEKLFF. As DNA, the CDR3 is TGTGCCCCTAGGTCTGGCGGGATTAATGAAAAACTGTTTTTT.

This chain joins TRBV4-2 and TRBJ2-3; a weak D match, TRBD2 (5 bases). The CDR3 totals 17 residues. V lost 1 base, J lost 8 bases, and 22 bases lay in between. Germline V lookup: CDR1 LGHNA, CDR2 YNFKEQ. CDR3 amino acids: CASSQVGEYAGLGTQYF. As DNA, the CDR3 is TGTGCCAGCAGCCAAGTCGGGGAGTACGCCGGTTTGGGTACGCAGTATTTT.

This chain uses TRBV5-1 with TRBJ2-3, with 9 bases fitting TRBD1. Looked up from germline, CDR1 is SGHRS and CDR2 is YFSETQ. This CDR3 is 15 amino acids long. The V and J ends lost 4 bases and 5 bases, in that order; junction bases with no gene match: 8. CDR3 protein: CASSPGDRVKDTQYF. CDR3 bases: TGCGCCAGCAGCCCTGGGGACAGGGTGAAAGATACGCAGTATTTT.

This clone was detected once. CDR3 protein: CASKEGQITGNTIYF. The CDR3 DNA sequence: TGTGCCAGTAAGGAGGGACAAATCACTGGAAACACCATATATTTT. The chain links TRBV19 to TRBJ1-3; possible D gene TRBD1, 6 bases. This CDR3 is 15 amino acids long. V shed 7 bases and J shed 2 bases, with 15 bases lying between them. Germline CDR1 and CDR2: LNHDA and SQIVND (reference sequence).

The chain joins TRBV7-9 to TRBJ1-1; D perhaps matches TRBD1 (6 bases). The germline CDR1 and CDR2 sequences are SEHNR and FQNEAQ (reference sequence). The CDR3 sequence is 14 residues long. The ends were cut back, 5 bases at V and 0 bases at J, with 10 bases in the middle. The CDR3 protein is CASSPDRLNTEAFF. DNA of the CDR3: TGTGCCAGCAGCCCAGACAGGCTGAACACTGAAGCTTTCTTT. Filled out from reference TRBV7-9 and TRBJ1-1, the complete variable domain reads DTGVSQNPRHKITKRGQNVTFRCDPISEHNRLYWYRQTLGQGPEFLTYFQNEAQLEKSRLLSDRFSAERPKGSFSTLEIQRTEQGDSAMYLCASSPDRLNTEAFFGQGTRLTVV.

Comment on this clone: The junction departs from germline at one end; a sequencing error may be responsible. The chain couples TRBV7-7 to TRBJ2-7; 8 bases map to TRBD2. From germline, CDR1 is SSHAT and CDR2 FNYEAQ (reference sequence). The CDR3 is 15 amino acids. The CDR3 reads CASSLVAGTLYEQYF. In DNA form, the CDR3 reads TGTGCTAGCAGCTTAGTAGCGGGAACCTTATACGAGCAGTACTTC. The variable domain in full, completed from reference TRBV7-7 and TRBJ2-7, reads GAGVSQSPRYKVTKRGQDVTLRCDPISSHATLYWYQQALGQGPEFLTYFNYEAQPDKSGLPSDRFSAERPEGSISTLTIQRTEQRDSAMYRCASSLVAGTLYEQYFGPGTRLTVT.

V gene TRBV7-9 combines with J gene TRBJ1-1; D unresolved. The V and J ends lost 4 bases and 4 bases respectively, with 10 bases between them. Germline V lookup: CDR1 SEHNR, CDR2 FQNEAQ (reference sequence). The CDR3 covers 13 residues. CDR3 region: CASSWSRVTEAFF. The CDR3 DNA reads as TGTGCCAGCAGCTGGAGCAGAGTCACTGAAGCTTTCTTT.

This clone was observed a single time. The rearrangement links TRBV30 to TRBJ2-5, with a weak D call TRBD2 (7 bases). Trimming shortened V by 1 base and J by 3 bases, and 12 bases separated the two germline ends. The CDR3 has 14 residues. Germline V gives CDR1 GTSNPN, CDR2 SVGIG (reference sequence). The CDR3 reads CAWSGGAGEETQYF. The CDR3 region has the DNA TGTGCCTGGAGTGGGGGGGCGGGAGAAGAGACCCAGTACTTC.

This CDR3 reads CASSLILGGSPYNEQFF. CDR3 nucleotides: TGTGCCAGCAGCCTCATATTGGGGGGCTCCCCCTACAATGAGCAGTTCTTC. The V and J genes are TRBV3-1 (or the pseudogene TRBV3-2) and TRBJ2-1; D assignment may be TRBD1 or TRBD2 (6 bases each). Looked up from germline, CDR1 is LGHDT and CDR2 is YNNKEL (reference sequence). The CDR3 loop spans 17 amino acids. Trimming cost V 4 bases and J 2 bases, with 18 bases left between them.

This clone has only one observation. V usage is TRBV2 and J usage is TRBJ2-3; D remains ambiguous. Germline CDR1 and CDR2: SNHLY and FYNNEI. V was clipped by 1 base and J by 0 bases, with 8 bases between them. This CDR3 has 15 residues. The CDR3 sequence is CASSEVASSTDTQYF. The CDR3, as DNA: TGTGCCAGCAGTGAAGTGGCCTCTAGCACAGATACGCAGTATTTT. The complete variable domain, with remaining parts taken from reference TRBV2 and TRBJ2-3, reads EPEVTQTPSHQVTQMGQEVILRCVPISNHLYFYWYRQILGQKVEFLVSFYNNEISEKSEIFDDQFSVERPDGSNFTLKIRSTKLEDSAMYFCASSEVASSTDTQYFGPGTRLTVL.

This clone was found once. V is TRBV13 and J is TRBJ1-1; D unresolved. Germline V lookup: CDR1 PRHDT, CDR2 FYEKMQ (reference sequence). The CDR3 has 14 amino acids. V was pared by 2 bases and J by 1 base, with 8 bases between. CDR3: CASSLYSPNTEAFF. For the CDR3, the DNA is TGTGCCAGCAGCTTATATAGCCCGAACACTGAAGCTTTCTTT.

Only one count was recorded for this clone. J is TRBJ1-5 and V is TRBV6-1; possible D gene TRBD1, 5 bases. In germline, CDR1 is MNHNS, CDR2 SASEGT. V shed 3 bases and J shed 9 bases, with 15 bases lying between them. The CDR3 covers 14 residues. This CDR3 reads CASSDHTGDGPQHF. The CDR3 region has the DNA TGTGCCAGCAGTGACCATACGGGGGATGGGCCCCAGCATTTT.

This sequence joins TRBV6-5 and TRBJ1-1; possibly TRBD1 for D (5 bases). V lost 4 bases and J lost 5, with 20 bases in between. The CDR3 consists of 16 residues. Germline CDR1 is MNHEY and CDR2 is SVGAGI. This chain's CDR3 is CASSWDSGRGETEAFF. The CDR3 bases are TGTGCCAGCAGTTGGGACTCGGGAAGGGGAGAGACTGAAGCTTTCTTT.